The 20 T cell receptor beta chains below come from one sample, sequenced in a study of Graves' ophthalmopathy and Graves' hyperthyroidism. RNA transcripts were the source from which TCR beta CDR3 regions were amplified. Investigators did first-round RT-PCR with HTBI primers, then second-round multiplex PCR. TCRdb recomputed calls from the multiplex PCR reads with MiXCR, one row per CDR3 protein. The sample consists of around 400,000 distinct CDR3 sequences, under 25% of them appearing once. The specimen was peripheral blood. These receptors all stem from a woman between 18 and 29 years old with stable Graves' hyperthyroidism.

This clonotype appeared many times. V usage is TRBV11-2 and J usage is TRBJ1-3; 10 bases agree with TRBD1. Per the germline V gene, CDR1 is SGHAT and CDR2 is FQNNGV. Trimming took 5 bases from V and 6 from J; bases not matched to a gene: 4. This CDR3 region has 14 residues. The CDR3 sequence: CASSIGTGVNTIYF. The CDR3 coding sequence is TGTGCCAGCAGCATCGGGACAGGGGTAAACACCATATATTTT.

This chain links TRBV12-3 or TRBV12-4 with TRBJ1-1, with 9 positions matching TRBD1. This CDR3 spans 17 amino acids. V trimming: 6 bases; J trimming: 0 bases; junction bases outside the gene matches: 11. The CDR3 spells CASSARRTGGVNTEAFF. DNA for the CDR3: TGTGCCAGCAGCGCCCGACGTACAGGGGGCGTGAACACTGAAGCTTTCTTT.

This clonotype was seen many times. The genes are TRBV6-2 or TRBV6-3 and TRBJ2-2, with D unresolved. The CDR3 contains 15 residues. V lost 6 bases and J 5 bases, leaving 16 bases between the germline ends. Germline lookup yields CDR1 MNHEY and CDR2 SVGEGT. The CDR3: CASRRAAAYTGELFF. In nucleotides, the CDR3 is TGTGCCAGCAGACGGGCGGCGGCATATACCGGGGAGCTGTTTTTT.

The chain links TRBV29-1 to TRBJ1-2; possibly TRBD1 for D (5 bases). The CDR3 extends over 14 amino acids. V was pared by 5 bases and J by 14 bases, with 27 bases between. The germline V gene has CDR1 SQVTM and CDR2 ANQGSEA. The CDR3, as DNA: TGCAGCGTTCCCCCGGGTTCCGGGACCACCCAGGCGACCTTC. It codes for CSVPPGSGTTQATF.

This rearrangement joins TRBV14 to TRBJ2-5; D is perhaps TRBD1 (5 bases). The CDR3 totals 16 residues. Germline CDR1 SGHDN, CDR2 FVKESK. With 1 base removed from V and 5 bases from J, the gap between germline ends came to 17 bases. The CDR3 bases are TGTGCCAGCAGCCAAGTTGTTGCAGGGCCTGGCGAGACCCAGTACTTC. Translating it yields CASSQVVAGPGETQYF.

This clonotype was observed at least ten times. The gene calls are TRBV5-1 and TRBJ2-2, with 10 bases identical to TRBD1. In germline, CDR1 is SGHRS, CDR2 YFSETQ. The junction had 4 bases not matched to a gene; V was cut back by 1 base and J by 4 bases. CDR3 size: 16 residues. CDR3 nucleotides: TGCGCCAGCAGCTTGCGACAGGGGGCTGGCACCGGGGAGCTGTTTTTT. Its translation: CASSLRQGAGTGELFF.

This clonotype was recorded many times. The chain links TRBV20-1 to TRBJ1-3; no definite D call. V dropped 6 bases and J dropped 4 bases, with 19 bases sitting between them. Per the germline V gene, CDR1 is DFQATT and CDR2 is SNEGSKA (reference sequence). This CDR3 has 15 amino acids. The CDR3 DNA sequence: TGCAGTGCACGATGGCCTGGGGTCGGCGGAAACACCATATATTTT. It specifies CSARWPGVGGNTIYF.

The chain joins TRBV28 to TRBJ2-5; 11 nucleotides align to TRBD1. The germline gives CDR1 MDHEN, CDR2 SYDVKM. V shed 5 bases and J 5 bases; nucleotides not matched to a gene: 19. The CDR3 extends over 19 amino acids. The CDR3 DNA reads as TGTGCCAGCAGTCGGGATCAAGAACTTTCGGACAGGGGGCGGGAGACCCAGTACTTC. Protein: CASSRDQELSDRGRETQYF.

The chain joins TRBV18 to TRBJ2-7; 11 bases agree with TRBD1. J lost 7 bases, V lost 1 base, and 6 bases had no gene match. The germline V gene has CDR1 KGHSH and CDR2 LQKENI. CDR3 size: 15 residues. The DNA of the CDR3 is TGTGCCAGCTCACCACTAGGACAGGGGGCCTGGGAGCAGTACTTC. The encoded protein is CASSPLGQGAWEQYF.

The table lists this clonotype with many counts. The chain carries TRBV27 and TRBJ1-2, with a possible D match to TRBD1 (5 bases). Germline CDR1 MNHEY, CDR2 SMNVEV (reference sequence). V lost 4 bases, J lost 4 bases, and 16 bases lay in between. CDR3 length equals 15 residues. CDR3 bases: TGTGCCAGCAGTTCTGCGCCGGGACTCAGCTATGGCTACACCTTC. It encodes CASSSAPGLSYGYTF.

This chain links TRBV11-2 with TRBJ2-2, with 11 bases matching TRBD1. Germline CDR1 and CDR2: SGHAT and FQNNGV. After removal of 4 bases from V and 6 bases from J, the junction contained 1 base not matched to a gene. The CDR3 totals 14 residues. CDR3 residues: CASSWGQGAGELFF. CDR3 DNA: TGTGCCAGCAGCTGGGGACAGGGGGCCGGGGAGCTGTTTTTT.

This clonotype was counted at least ten times. This chain connects TRBV6-1 to TRBJ1-5; D is uncertain. The CDR3 is 15 amino acids. From germline, CDR1 is MNHNS and CDR2 SASEGT. With 2 bases removed from V and 0 bases from J, the gap between germline ends came to 8 bases. CDR3 loop: CASSELWDSNQPQHF. Written as DNA, the CDR3 is TGTGCCAGCAGTGAACTATGGGATAGCAATCAGCCCCAGCATTTT.

This clonotype was picked up many times. The chain recombines TRBV10-3 with TRBJ2-7, with TRBD1 identical over 9 bases. The junction had 6 bases not matched to a gene; V was cut back by 3 bases and J by 6 bases. CDR3 length: 14 amino acids. Germline CDR1 is ENHRY and CDR2 is SYGVKD. CDR3 region: CAISDGRQGGEQYF. CDR3 nucleotide sequence: TGTGCCATCAGTGATGGGAGACAGGGGGGCGAGCAGTACTTC.

This clonotype was seen more than once but under ten times. A much larger clone lies one base from this, so it may be a read error. The genes are TRBV4-3 and TRBJ2-2, with D perhaps matching TRBD2 (5 bases). Germline CDR1 reads LGHNA; CDR2 reads YSLEER. This CDR3 contains 16 residues. CDR3 sequence: CASSQGLALNTGELCF. CDR3 DNA: TGCGCCAGCAGCCAAGGTCTAGCCCTGAACACCGGGGAGCTGTGTTTT.

This clonotype has ten or more counts. V usage is TRBV4-3 and J usage is TRBJ1-2, with D perhaps TRBD1 (6 bases). The CDR3 spans 14 residues. Germline values: CDR1 LGHNA, CDR2 YSLEER. Between the trimmed V and J ends, which lost 5 bases and 1 base, there was a span of 11 bases. The CDR3 DNA sequence: TGCGCCAGCAGCGAGTTACAGGGTAACTATGGCTACACCTTC. Protein product: CASSELQGNYGYTF.

This clonotype was recorded only once. This chain joins TRBV6-1 and TRBJ1-1, with D uncertain. The CDR3 spans 15 residues. The V end lost 1 base, the J end lost 2 bases, and 11 bases lay between the germline ends. Germline CDR1 is MNHNS and CDR2 is SASEGT. The CDR3 region is CASSEERGPNTEAFF. The CDR3 coding sequence is TGTGCCAGCAGTGAAGAGAGAGGGCCTAACACTGAAGCTTTCTTT.

Turning to this clonotype: A read error may be the cause here, since a much bigger clone is one base away. The chain is built from TRBV29-1 and TRBJ2-7; possibly TRBD1 or TRBD2 for D (5 bases each). This CDR3 has 14 residues. Between the trimmed V and J ends, which lost 7 bases and 3 bases, there was a span of 19 bases. In germline, CDR1 is SQVTM, CDR2 ANQGSEA. CDR3 amino acids: CSAKAGTGVYEQYF. CDR3 nucleotides: TGCAGCGCCAAAGCCGGGACGGGCGTCTACGAGCAGTACTTC.

This clonotype was recorded at least ten times. The gene calls are TRBV6-5 and TRBJ2-7; no clear D. Germline V gene lookup returns CDR1 MNHEY and CDR2 SVGAGI. The CDR3 length is 14 residues. Trimming left V 4 bases short and J 5 bases short, with 15 bases between. The CDR3 sequence is CASSSRKRYDEQYF. The CDR3 bases are TGTGCCAGCAGTTCTCGAAAGAGATACGACGAGCAGTACTTC.

The chain recombines TRBV11-2 with TRBJ2-2; a weak D match, TRBD2 (6 bases). The length of the CDR3 is 17 residues. Germline CDR1 reads SGHAT; CDR2 reads FQNNGV. Trimming removed 1 base from V and 7 bases from J, with 19 bases in between. CDR3 DNA sequence: TGTGCCAGCAGCTTAGGGGCGGGACCCCGAGCCGGCGGGGAGCTGTTTTTT. It yields the protein CASSLGAGPRAGGELFF. Drawing the rest from reference TRBV11-2 and TRBJ2-2, the complete variable domain is EAGVAQSPRYKIIEKRQSVAFWCNPISGHATLYWYQQILGQGPKLLIQFQNNGVVDDSQLPKDRFSAERLKGVDSTLKIQPAKLEDSAVYLCASSLGAGPRAGGELFFGEGSRLTVL.

The rearrangement links TRBV2 to TRBJ2-7; maybe TRBD1 (6 bases). The V end was cut by 7 bases, the J end by 5 bases, with 12 bases between. CDR1 and CDR2 from the germline V gene are SNHLY and FYNNEI. This CDR3 region has 12 residues. The chain's CDR3 is CASKDSSDEQYF. DNA for the CDR3: TGTGCCAGCAAGGACAGCTCAGACGAGCAGTACTTC.